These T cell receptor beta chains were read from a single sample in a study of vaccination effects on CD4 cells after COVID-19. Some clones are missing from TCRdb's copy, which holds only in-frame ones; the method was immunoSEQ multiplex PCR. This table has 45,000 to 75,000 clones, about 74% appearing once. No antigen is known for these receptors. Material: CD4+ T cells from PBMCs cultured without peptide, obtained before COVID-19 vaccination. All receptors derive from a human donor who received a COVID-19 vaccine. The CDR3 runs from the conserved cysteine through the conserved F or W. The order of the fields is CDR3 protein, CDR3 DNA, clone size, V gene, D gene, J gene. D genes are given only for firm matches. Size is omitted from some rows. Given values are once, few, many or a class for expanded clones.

CDR3: CASSAVGAQPQHF
DNA: TGTGCCAGCAGCGCCGTTGGGGCCCAGCCCCAGCATTTT
size: few
V: TRBV27
D: -
J: TRBJ1-5

CDR3: CASSSPRRGRFTDTQYF
DNA: TGTGCCAGCAGCTCGCCGCGGAGGGGGCGTTTCACAGATACGCAGTATTTT
size: -
V: TRBV7-2
D: -
J: TRBJ2-3

CDR3: CASSSFVLRASGNTIYF
DNA: TGTGCCAGCAGCTCCTTTGTTTTACGGGCCTCTGGAAACACCATATATTTT
size: -
V: TRBV7-9
D: -
J: TRBJ1-3

CDR3: CASSLASGRLGELFF
DNA: TGCGCCAGCAGCTTGGCCTCCGGACGTCTCGGGGAGCTGTTTTTT
size: -
V: TRBV5-1
D: -
J: TRBJ2-2

CDR3: CASTRRQGSGNQPQHF
DNA: TGTGCCAGTACCCGAAGACAGGGTTCTGGCAATCAGCCCCAGCATTTT
size: -
V: TRBV19
D: TRBD1
J: TRBJ1-5

CDR3: CASSLVWPQNEKLFF
DNA: TGTGCCAGCAGCTTAGTGTGGCCGCAAAATGAAAAACTGTTTTTT
size: -
V: TRBV7-9
D: -
J: TRBJ1-4

CDR3: CSGPRGLNTEAFF
DNA: TGCAGCGGACCCAGGGGCTTGAACACTGAAGCTTTCTTT
size: -
V: TRBV29-1
D: -
J: TRBJ1-1

CDR3: CASSDSSGGYNEQFF
DNA: TGCGCCAGCAGTGATAGTTCCGGGGGCTACAATGAGCAGTTCTTC
size: -
V: TRBV10-1
D: -
J: TRBJ2-1

CDR3: CASRFSGTSNTGELFF
DNA: TGTGCCAGCAGATTTTCCGGGACGTCGAACACCGGGGAGCTGTTTTTT
size: -
V: TRBV28
D: -
J: TRBJ2-2

CDR3: CASSPRRTPNLFF
DNA: TGTGCCAGCAGTCCCCGGAGGACTCCTAATCTGTTTTTT
size: -
V: TRBV12-3/TRBV12-4
D: -
J: TRBJ2-2